These 27 T cell receptor beta chains were sequenced from one sample in a study of human T cells and chemical hapten exposure. Specified time point: patch test 3, about 24 weeks after DPC sensitization. The treatment is: therapeutic diphenylcyclopropenone sensitization with weekly scalp DPC. TCRdb used MiXCR to reprocess the RACE reads, holding one entry per CDR3 protein. The data show 60,000 to 65,000 distinct CDR3 sequences, roughly 11% seen once. The starting material was whole blood, obtained in connection with sensitization to the hapten diphenylcyclopropenone (DPC). Source of these receptors: a woman under 40 with alopecia areata. Some clones in this sample may be carry-over from other donors' samples.

This clonotype was detected many times. CDR3 sequence: CASSLVAGGAVAFF. CDR3 nucleotide sequence: TGTGCCAGCAGCTTAGTGGCAGGGGGCGCGGTAGCTTTCTTT. The J gene is TRBJ1-1, the V gene TRBV7-2; 8 nucleotides line up with TRBD1. V was clipped by 1 base and J by 10 bases; unmatched bases: 8. Germline V gives CDR1 SGHTA, CDR2 FQGNSA. This CDR3 is built from 14 residues.

At least ten counts were recorded for this clonotype. The chain carries TRBV20-1 and TRBJ2-3; 10 bases match TRBD2. With V trimmed by 2 bases and J by 2 bases, 10 bases remained unmatched. The CDR3 has 17 residues. Germline V lookup: CDR1 DFQATT, CDR2 SNEGSKA (reference sequence). CDR3 sequence reads: CSARQAGGPRDTDTQYF. CDR3 nucleotide sequence: TGCAGTGCTAGACAAGCGGGGGGGCCGCGGGACACAGATACGCAGTATTTT.

This sequence joins TRBV6-1 and TRBJ2-3; D unclear. The CDR3 length is 15 residues. V dropped 0 bases and J dropped 0 bases, with 7 bases sitting between them. The V gene's germline CDR1 is MNHNS and CDR2 SASEGT. In DNA, the CDR3 is TGTGCCAGCAGTGAAGCGCTCGGGAGCACAGATACGCAGTATTTT. It is translated as CASSEALGSTDTQYF.

A few counts support this clonotype. The chain has TRBV4-1 and TRBJ2-1; 9 nucleotides match TRBD2. V lost 1 base to trimming and J lost 5 bases; unmatched junction nucleotides: 6. The length of the CDR3 is 16 residues. Germline V gene lookup returns CDR1 MGHRA and CDR2 YSYEKL. In DNA form, the CDR3 reads TGCGCCAGCAGCCAAGTAGGGACTAGCAAAGACAATGAGCAGTTCTTC. It is translated as CASSQVGTSKDNEQFF.

Turning to this clonotype: An end of the junction differs from the germline gene, which may be a read error. The chain joins TRBV27 to TRBJ2-7; possible D gene TRBD1, 6 bases. The CDR3 contains 14 residues. Germline values: CDR1 MNHEY, CDR2 SMNVEV (reference sequence). The CDR3 here is CASSVSQGPYEQYF. CDR3 in DNA: TGTGCCAGCAGTGTATCACAGGGTCCCTACGAGCAGTACTTC.

Here the CDR3 DNA reads TGTGCCAGCAGATCTCAGGGGAATCAGCCCCAGCATTTT. Residues: CASRSQGNQPQHF. The V call is TRBV28, the J call TRBJ1-5; D is possibly TRBD1 (6 bases). The CDR3 has 13 amino acids. Deletions cut 6 bases from V and 4 bases from J, with 10 bases between. The germline CDR1 and CDR2 sequences are MDHEN and SYDVKM.

Many counts were recorded for this clonotype. The V gene is TRBV7-9, the J gene TRBJ2-3, with 7 bases identical to TRBD1. Germline CDR1 is SEHNR and CDR2 is FQNEAQ (reference sequence). V shed 5 bases, J shed 4 bases, and the junction held 3 bases outside the gene matches. The CDR3 spans 13 residues. The CDR3 DNA sequence: TGTGCCAGCAGCCCGCAGGGGGCAGATACGCAGTATTTT. Its protein product is CASSPQGADTQYF.

The gene calls are TRBV30 and TRBJ2-3, with D uncertain. Trimming took off 5 bases at V and 0 bases at J, with 6 bases between the two ends. The CDR3 contains 12 residues. Germline CDR1 is GTSNPN and CDR2 is SVGIG (reference sequence). CDR3 in amino acids: CAWVGSTDTQYF. CDR3 DNA: TGTGCCTGGGTAGGCAGCACAGATACGCAGTATTTT.

The chain employs TRBV11-2 and TRBJ2-1; 8 bases map to TRBD2. With 0 bases clipped from V and 14 bases from J, the junction kept 3 bases outside the gene matches. Germline V gene data show CDR1 as SGHAT and CDR2 as FQNNGV. CDR3 length: 12 amino acids. The CDR3 loop reads CASSLERREEFF. CDR3 sequence (DNA): TGTGCCAGCAGCTTAGAACGGCGGGAGGAGTTCTTC. The whole variable domain, filled in from reference TRBV11-2 and TRBJ2-1, reads EAGVAQSPRYKIIEKRQSVAFWCNPISGHATLYWYQQILGQGPKLLIQFQNNGVVDDSQLPKDRFSAERLKGVDSTLKIQPAKLEDSAVYLCASSLERREEFFGPGTRLTVL.

This clonotype showed up just a few times. The rearrangement links TRBV12-3 or TRBV12-4 to TRBJ2-7; D could derive from TRBD1 or TRBD2 (5 bases each). The CDR3 is 14 residues long. Trimming removed 5 bases from V and 6 bases from J, with 17 bases in between. DNA of the CDR3: TGTGCCAGCAGTCCGGGACCGAGAACTGGCGAGCAGTACTTC. Its translation is CASSPGPRTGEQYF.

The chain employs TRBV14 and TRBJ1-1; D is undetermined. Germline-derived CDR1 and CDR2 are SGHDN and FVKESK. Trimming cost V 5 bases and J 2 bases, with 15 bases left between them. This CDR3 is 15 amino acids long. The CDR3 loop is CASSSRPWANTEAFF. The CDR3 DNA sequence: TGTGCCAGCAGCAGCCGGCCCTGGGCAAACACTGAAGCTTTCTTT. Variable domain in full (rest from reference TRBV14 and TRBJ1-1): EAGVTQFPSHSVIEKGQTVTLRCDPISGHDNLYWYRRVMGKEIKFLLHFVKESKQDESGMPNNRFLAERTGGTYSTLKVQPAELEDSGVYFCASSSRPWANTEAFFGQGTRLTVV.

This clonotype was seen ten or more times. This chain joins TRBV3-1 and TRBJ2-1; D could derive from TRBD1 or TRBD2 (6 bases each). The CDR3 is made up of 13 amino acids. Germline V lookup: CDR1 LGHDT, CDR2 YNNKEL (reference sequence). V was trimmed by 1 base and J by 9 bases, leaving 10 bases between them. Written as DNA, the CDR3 is TGTGCCAGCAGCCAAGTAGGGGGGACTGAGCAGTTCTTC. Translation: CASSQVGGTEQFF.

This clonotype was detected many times. This chain connects TRBV9 to TRBJ1-2; D is ambiguous. This CDR3 spans 15 amino acids. Trimming shortened V by 4 bases and J by 5 bases, and 18 bases separated the two germline ends. CDR1 SGDLS and CDR2 YYNGEE come from the germline V gene. This CDR3 is CASSPSLSPVYGYTF. As DNA, the CDR3 is TGTGCCAGCAGCCCGAGTTTGAGCCCTGTATATGGCTACACCTTC.

This clonotype was detected a few times. Compared with germline, one end of the junction differs, possibly owing to a read error. The J gene is TRBJ2-1, the V gene TRBV2; D is possibly TRBD1 (6 bases). The germline gives CDR1 SNHLY, CDR2 FYNNEI. CDR3 length equals 12 residues. The CDR3 here is CVSLDRNNEQFF. The CDR3 nucleotides are TGTGTCAGCTTGGACAGAAACAATGAGCAGTTCTTC.

The sample holds many counts of this clonotype. The chain joins TRBV7-8 to TRBJ1-1; D unresolved. The CDR3 consists of 15 residues. Trimming stripped 2 bases from V and 1 base from J, with 11 bases between. Germline assignment: CDR1 SGHVS and CDR2 FQNEAQ. CDR3 in amino acids: CASSLINPENTEAFF. The CDR3, as DNA: TGTGCCAGCAGCTTAATTAATCCAGAGAACACTGAAGCTTTCTTT.

The chain is built from TRBV5-1 and TRBJ2-1, with D possibly being TRBD1 or TRBD2 (5 bases each). The V gene's germline CDR1 is SGHRS and CDR2 YFSETQ. V was pared by 0 bases and J by 8 bases, with 9 bases between. The CDR3 length is 13 residues. The CDR3 DNA follows: TGCGCCAGCAGCTTGGTTCGGGGACATGAGCAGTTCTTC. Translated, it gives CASSLVRGHEQFF.

There are a few counts of this clonotype. The CDR3 sequence is CASKVGDAFTDTQYF. CDR3 bases: TGTGCCAGCAAGGTGGGGGACGCTTTCACAGATACGCAGTATTTT. The rearrangement uses TRBV25-1 and TRBJ2-3; D may correspond to TRBD1 or TRBD2 (5 bases each). Germline CDR1 reads MGHDK; CDR2 reads SYGVNS. Trimming removed 7 bases at V and 2 bases at J, with 16 bases between. The CDR3 contains 15 residues.

The chain couples TRBV7-3 to TRBJ1-1, with D possibly matching TRBD1 (5 bases). CDR3 length equals 14 residues. Germline CDR1 and CDR2: SGHTA and FQGTGA. The V end lost 5 bases, the J end lost 1 base, and 11 bases lay between the germline ends. This chain's CDR3 is CASSPGHQNTEAFF. CDR3 DNA sequence: TGTGCCAGCAGCCCAGGACACCAGAACACTGAAGCTTTCTTT.

This clonotype was found many times. The chain uses TRBV19 and TRBJ2-3, with a possible D match to TRBD2 (5 bases). The CDR3 has 15 amino acids. V lost 1 base and J 0 bases, leaving 8 bases between the germline ends. Germline loops: CDR1 LNHDA, CDR2 SQIVND (reference sequence). The chain's CDR3 is CASSIGGISTDTQYF. Written as DNA, the CDR3 is TGTGCCAGTAGTATAGGAGGGATTAGCACAGATACGCAGTATTTT.

The table lists this clonotype with a few counts. The V call is TRBV12-3 or TRBV12-4, the J call TRBJ1-5; D gene ambiguous. The V end lost 3 bases, the J end lost 0 bases, and 6 bases lay between the germline ends. This CDR3 contains 14 residues. CDR3 in amino acids: CASSFGVSNQPQHF. The CDR3 region has the DNA TGTGCCAGCAGTTTTGGGGTTAGCAATCAGCCCCAGCATTTT.

This clonotype was detected a few times. The gene calls are TRBV9 and TRBJ2-5; 11 bases map to TRBD2. The CDR3 is 16 residues long. V lost 3 bases and J lost 7; bases outside the gene matches: 11. Per the germline V gene, CDR1 is SGDLS and CDR2 is YYNGEE. CDR3 nucleotides: TGTGCCAGCAGCGCCGGGACTAGCGGAGGCTTGTCGACCCAGTACTTC. It is translated as CASSAGTSGGLSTQYF.

This clonotype appeared many times. The CDR3, as DNA: TGTGCCAGCTCACCACAAACGAGGTCCACTGAAGCTTTCTTT. Its translation: CASSPQTRSTEAFF. The chain links TRBV18 to TRBJ1-1; D gene uncertain. The V end was cut by 1 base, the J end by 4 bases, with 10 bases between. Germline lookup yields CDR1 KGHSH and CDR2 LQKENI. The CDR3 consists of 14 residues.

This clonotype has more than one count but fewer than ten. CDR3 sequence: CASSFIGRAGTEAFF. CDR3 in DNA: TGTGCCAGCAGCTTTATCGGCAGGGCGGGGACTGAAGCTTTCTTT. The rearrangement uses TRBV7-9 and TRBJ1-1; D is perhaps TRBD1 (5 bases). The CDR3 contains 15 residues. V was pared by 3 bases and J by 5 bases, with 16 bases between. CDR1 and CDR2 (germline): SEHNR, FQNEAQ (reference sequence).

This clonotype was counted many times. The chain has TRBV2 and TRBJ1-1; 7 nucleotides agree with TRBD1. Germline V lookup: CDR1 SNHLY, CDR2 FYNNEI. V lost 5 bases, J lost 0 bases, and 3 bases stayed unmatched. There are 14 residues in the CDR3. CDR3 residues: CASSPGQMNTEAFF. CDR3 coding DNA: TGTGCCAGCAGTCCGGGACAGATGAACACTGAAGCTTTCTTT.

This clonotype occurred a few times. The rearrangement links TRBV28 to TRBJ2-3, with a possible D match to TRBD2 (6 bases). The length of the CDR3 is 16 residues. Trimming cost V 5 bases and J 1 base, with 16 bases left between them. CDR1 and CDR2 (germline): MDHEN, SYDVKM. CDR3 residues: CASSRPGEGRTDTQYF. The CDR3 DNA sequence: TGTGCCAGCAGTCGCCCGGGGGAAGGACGCACAGATACGCAGTATTTT. Looking up the rest from reference TRBV28 and TRBJ2-3 gives the full variable domain: DVKVTQSSRYLVKRTGEKVFLECVQDMDHENMFWYRQDPGLGLRLIYFSYDVKMKEKGDIPEGYSVSREKKERFSLILESASTNQTSMYLCASSRPGEGRTDTQYFGPGTRLTVL.

DNA for the CDR3: TGTGCCATCAGTGAGTTTGACAGGGTAGAGACCCAGTACTTC. Its translation: CAISEFDRVETQYF. This sequence joins TRBV10-3 and TRBJ2-5; 7 bases are shared with TRBD1. The V gene's germline CDR1 is ENHRY and CDR2 SYGVKD. V was clipped by 1 base and J by 4 bases; unmatched bases: 3. The CDR3 contains 14 residues.

This clonotype was seen repeatedly, ten times or more. The chain links TRBV27 to TRBJ2-1; D might be TRBD1 (6 bases). This CDR3 is built from 14 residues. Germline V gene lookup returns CDR1 MNHEY and CDR2 SMNVEV (reference sequence). The V and J ends lost 6 bases and 9 bases respectively, with 18 bases between them. In DNA, the CDR3 is TGTGCCAGCAGCACCCGTTCGGGGACAATTGAGCAGTTCTTC. Its translation: CASSTRSGTIEQFF.